A single T cell receptor beta chain is shown here with its context. This specimen comes from a study of control samples from healthy donors and cancer patients. The CDR3 sequence is 14 residues long. The V gene's germline CDR1 is LNHDA and CDR2 SQIVND (reference sequence). The V and J ends lost 1 base and 0 bases respectively, with 7 bases between them. The data were produced by immunoSEQ multiplex PCR, yet TCRdb's version contains in-frame clones alone and is incomplete. Counted here are about 160,000 clones, approximately 90% occurring once; the ten biggest clones make up around 13%. The sequencing sample was made of blood. The rearrangement links TRBV19 to TRBJ2-7; D is perhaps TRBD1 (5 bases). The receptor comes from a man between 25 and 39 years old in good health. This chain's CDR3 is CASSIGTRSYEQYF. DNA for the CDR3: TGTGCCAGTAGTATAGGGACACGCTCCTACGAGCAGTACTTC. Full variable domain (rest looked up from reference TRBV19 and TRBJ2-7): DGGITQSPKYLFRKEGQNVTLSCEQNLNHDAMYWYRQDPGQGLRLIYYSQIVNDFQKGDIAEGYSVSREKKESFPLTVTSAQKNPTAFYLCASSIGTRSYEQYFGPGTRLTVT.